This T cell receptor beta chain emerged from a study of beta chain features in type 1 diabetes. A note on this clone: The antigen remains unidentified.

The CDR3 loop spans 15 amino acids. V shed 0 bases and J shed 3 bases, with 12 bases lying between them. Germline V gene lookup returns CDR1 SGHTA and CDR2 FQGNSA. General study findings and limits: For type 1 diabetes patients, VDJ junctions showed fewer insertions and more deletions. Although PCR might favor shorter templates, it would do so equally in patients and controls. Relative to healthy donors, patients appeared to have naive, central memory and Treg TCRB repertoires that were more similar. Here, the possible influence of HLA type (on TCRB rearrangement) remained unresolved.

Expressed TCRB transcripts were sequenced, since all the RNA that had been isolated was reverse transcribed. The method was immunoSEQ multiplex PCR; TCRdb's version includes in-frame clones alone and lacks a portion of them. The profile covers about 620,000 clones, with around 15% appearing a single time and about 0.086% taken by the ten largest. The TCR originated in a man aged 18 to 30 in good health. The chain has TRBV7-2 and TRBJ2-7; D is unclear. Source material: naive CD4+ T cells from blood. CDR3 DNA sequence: TGTGCCAGCAGCTTAGCATCGTTACAGCGCTACGAGCAGTACTTC. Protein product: CASSLASLQRYEQYF.